This TCR beta chain was observed in a study of post-analysis software for immune sequencing data. Study results and caveats: Four or five TRBV segments were more frequent in patients than controls; TRBV5-6, TRBV5-1 and TRBV20-1 belonged to this group.

Comment on this clonotype: Its antigen remains unidentified.

Per germline, CDR1 SGHDT and CDR2 YYEEEE. The CDR3 extends over 17 amino acids. V lost 4 bases and J lost 12; bases outside the gene matches: 16. Built from TCR beta cDNA, the libraries had unique molecular identifiers in them. TCRdb ran MiXCR on the PCR reads and lists one entry per CDR3 protein. The repertoire holds hundreds of thousands of distinct CDR3 sequences, with over 45% as singletons. The chain couples TRBV5-6 to TRBJ2-3, with 14 bases fitting TRBD2. This TCR was sampled from a girl aged 2-15 years with multiple sclerosis. The sequencing input was blood. This CDR3 is CASSPIGLAGGSRPQYF. In nucleotides, the CDR3 is TGTGCCAGCAGCCCAATAGGACTAGCGGGGGGATCCCGCCCACAGTATTTT.